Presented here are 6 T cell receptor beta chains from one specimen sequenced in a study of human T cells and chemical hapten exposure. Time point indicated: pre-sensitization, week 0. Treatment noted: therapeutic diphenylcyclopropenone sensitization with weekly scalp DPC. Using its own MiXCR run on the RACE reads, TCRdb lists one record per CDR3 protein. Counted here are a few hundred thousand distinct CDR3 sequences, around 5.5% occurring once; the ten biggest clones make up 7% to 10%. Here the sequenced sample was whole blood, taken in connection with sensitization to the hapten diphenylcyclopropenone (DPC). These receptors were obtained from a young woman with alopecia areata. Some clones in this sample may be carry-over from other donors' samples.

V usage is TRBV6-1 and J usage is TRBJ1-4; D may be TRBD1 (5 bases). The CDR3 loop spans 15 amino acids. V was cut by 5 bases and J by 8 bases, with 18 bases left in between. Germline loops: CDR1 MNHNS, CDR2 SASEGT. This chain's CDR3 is CASSFGAGTGEKLFF. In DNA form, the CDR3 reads TGTGCCAGCAGTTTCGGGGCAGGGACGGGGGAAAAACTGTTTTTT.

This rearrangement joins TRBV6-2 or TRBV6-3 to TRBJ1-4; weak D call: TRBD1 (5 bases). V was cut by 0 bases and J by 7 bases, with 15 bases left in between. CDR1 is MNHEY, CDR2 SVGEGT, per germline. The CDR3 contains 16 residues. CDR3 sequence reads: CASSYSTGGLGEKLFF. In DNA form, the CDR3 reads TGTGCCAGCAGTTACTCGACGGGGGGTCTCGGTGAAAAACTGTTTTTT.

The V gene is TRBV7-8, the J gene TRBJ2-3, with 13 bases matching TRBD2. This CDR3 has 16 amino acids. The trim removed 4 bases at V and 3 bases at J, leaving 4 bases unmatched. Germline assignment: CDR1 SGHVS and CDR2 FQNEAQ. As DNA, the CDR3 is TGTGCCAGCAGCTCGGGACTAGCGGGGAATACAGATACGCAGTATTTT. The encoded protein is CASSSGLAGNTDTQYF. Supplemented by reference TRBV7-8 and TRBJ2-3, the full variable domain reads GAGVSQSPRYKVAKRGQDVALRCDPISGHVSLFWYQQALGQGPEFLTYFQNEAQLDKSGLPSDRFFAERPEGSVSTLKIQRTQQEDSAVYLCASSSGLAGNTDTQYFGPGTRLTVL.

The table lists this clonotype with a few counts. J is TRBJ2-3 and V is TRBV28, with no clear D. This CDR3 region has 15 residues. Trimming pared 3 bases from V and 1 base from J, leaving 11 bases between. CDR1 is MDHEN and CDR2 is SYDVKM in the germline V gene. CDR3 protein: CASSFRTDGTDTQYF. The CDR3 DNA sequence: TGTGCCAGCAGTTTTCGAACGGACGGCACAGATACGCAGTATTTT.

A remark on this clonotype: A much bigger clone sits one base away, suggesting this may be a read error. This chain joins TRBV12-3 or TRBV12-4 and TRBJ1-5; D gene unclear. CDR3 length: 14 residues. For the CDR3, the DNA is TGTGCCAGCAGTCCTGACTCCCTCAATCAGCCCCTGCATTTT. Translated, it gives CASSPDSLNQPLHF.

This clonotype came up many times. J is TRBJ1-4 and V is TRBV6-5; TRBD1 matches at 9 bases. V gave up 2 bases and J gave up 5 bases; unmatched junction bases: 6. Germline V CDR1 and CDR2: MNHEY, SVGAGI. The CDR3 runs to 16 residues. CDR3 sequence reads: CASSYTYRGLNEKLFF. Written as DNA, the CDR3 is TGTGCCAGCAGTTACACCTACAGGGGGCTGAATGAAAAACTGTTTTTT.